Below, one T cell receptor (beta chain) is given with its context. This sample is part of a study of blood T cell repertoires in COVID-19. Per the original methods: Reference gene primer amplification in the assay estimated nucleated cell counts. Using immunoSEQ multiplex PCR, the repertoire was profiled, and TCRdb retains in-frame clones only, with some absent. That table is the source of V, J and clone size, and D and trimming were worked out from the DNA. The table records approximately 190,000 clones, approximately 84% of them present only once. This CDR3 comprises 11 residues. Trimming stripped 8 bases from V and 5 bases from J, with 4 bases between. The germline V gene encodes CDR1 MDHEN and CDR2 SYDVKM.

The gene calls are TRBV28 and TRBJ1-6; D call uncertain. Material for sequencing was peripheral blood. This TCR was recovered from a woman aged 70-85 years with active or convalescent COVID-19. The chain's CDR3 is CASQDNSPLHF. CDR3 nucleotides: TGTGCCAGCCAGGATAATTCACCCCTCCACTTT.